The rows below give T cell receptor beta chains drawn from one sample of a study of beta chain features in type 1 diabetes. The method was immunoSEQ multiplex PCR; TCRdb's version includes in-frame clones alone and lacks a portion of them. The sample comprises approximately 170,000 clones, almost 65% of which are singletons, and about 0.089% rests with the top ten. The sample taken for sequencing was naive CD4+ T cells from blood. The receptors shown here come from a young man with type 1 diabetes. Each CDR3 is given with its conserved first and last residue. A D gene is named only where the DNA matches it firmly. Clone size is not always given. Where it is, it says once, few, many or a class for expanded clones.

clone_size: NA; j_call: TRBJ2-2; v_call: TRBV7-9; d_call: NA; cdr3_nt: TGTGCCTCATACAGGGAGGGCACCGGGGAGCTGTTTTTT; cdr3_aa: CASYREGTGELFF
clone_size: NA; j_call: TRBJ2-3; v_call: TRBV25-1; d_call: NA; cdr3_nt: TGTGCCAGCAGTGGTTCAGGGGTCGGAGATACGCAGTATTTT; cdr3_aa: CASSGSGVGDTQYF
clone_size: NA; j_call: TRBJ2-3; v_call: TRBV9; d_call: NA; cdr3_nt: TGTGCCAGCAGCGAACTACCTAGCGTCGGGCGTACAGATACGCAGTATTTT; cdr3_aa: CASSELPSVGRTDTQYF
clone_size: NA; j_call: TRBJ1-2; v_call: TRBV5-1; d_call: TRBD1; cdr3_nt: TGCGCCAGCAGCTTGGCCTTCCGGGACAGTCCCGACTATGGCTACACCTTC; cdr3_aa: CASSLAFRDSPDYGYTF
clone_size: NA; j_call: TRBJ1-1; v_call: TRBV29-1; d_call: TRBD1; cdr3_nt: TGCAGCGCCAGGACAGGGGAGATGAACACTGAAGCTTTCTTT; cdr3_aa: CSARTGEMNTEAFF
clone_size: few; j_call: TRBJ2-1; v_call: TRBV4-3; d_call: TRBD1; cdr3_nt: TGCGCCAGCAGCCATTCTGGACAGGGAACCTACAATGAGCAGTTCTTC; cdr3_aa: CASSHSGQGTYNEQFF
clone_size: NA; j_call: TRBJ1-1; v_call: TRBV29-1; d_call: NA; cdr3_nt: TGCAGCGTTCAGTACAGCACTGAAGCTTTCTTT; cdr3_aa: CSVQYSTEAFF
clone_size: NA; j_call: TRBJ2-3; v_call: TRBV7-9; d_call: TRBD1; cdr3_nt: TGTGCCAGCAGCTTAGGGACCGGGACAGGCACAGATACGCAGTATTTT; cdr3_aa: CASSLGTGTGTDTQYF
clone_size: NA; j_call: TRBJ2-7; v_call: TRBV7-9; d_call: TRBD1; cdr3_nt: TGTGCCAGCACTCCGGGACAGGGGGCGTACGAGCAGTACTTC; cdr3_aa: CASTPGQGAYEQYF
clone_size: NA; j_call: TRBJ2-1; v_call: TRBV19; d_call: NA; cdr3_nt: TGTGCCAGTAGTCTCTGGCGGGATAGCTCCTACAATGAGCAGTTCTTC; cdr3_aa: CASSLWRDSSYNEQFF
clone_size: NA; j_call: TRBJ2-5; v_call: TRBV9; d_call: NA; cdr3_nt: TGTGCCAGCAGCGCAGCCGTAGCTGGGGAGACCCAGTACTTC; cdr3_aa: CASSAAVAGETQYF
clone_size: NA; j_call: TRBJ2-1; v_call: TRBV30; d_call: NA; cdr3_nt: TGTGCCTGGAGTAGCCTGAGTGGAAACAATGAGCAGTTCTTC; cdr3_aa: CAWSSLSGNNEQFF
clone_size: NA; j_call: TRBJ2-5; v_call: TRBV14; d_call: NA; cdr3_nt: TGTGCCAGCAGCCAAAGATTCAGCGGTGGCGTGACCCAGTACTTC; cdr3_aa: CASSQRFSGGVTQYF
clone_size: NA; j_call: TRBJ1-2; v_call: TRBV20-1; d_call: NA; cdr3_nt: TGCAGTGCTAGTAAAGGCACCTTC; cdr3_aa: CSASKGTF
clone_size: NA; j_call: TRBJ2-7; v_call: TRBV29-1; d_call: TRBD2; cdr3_nt: TGCAGCGTTGAGCTCGGGACTACTAGAGGGACCTACGAGCAGTACTTC; cdr3_aa: CSVELGTTRGTYEQYF
clone_size: NA; j_call: TRBJ2-7; v_call: TRBV7-9; d_call: NA; cdr3_nt: TGTGCCAGCAGCGAAGACAGGGAGCAGTACTTC; cdr3_aa: CASSEDREQYF
clone_size: NA; j_call: TRBJ1-5; v_call: TRBV7-2; d_call: TRBD1; cdr3_nt: TGTGCCAGCAGCGCGGACAGGGCCGGCAATCAGCCCCAGCATTTT; cdr3_aa: CASSADRAGNQPQHF
clone_size: few; j_call: TRBJ2-3; v_call: TRBV30; d_call: NA; cdr3_nt: TGTGCCTGGAGTGGCGGGACCACCGTTGGTACGCAGTATTTT; cdr3_aa: CAWSGGTTVGTQYF
clone_size: NA; j_call: TRBJ1-2; v_call: TRBV9; d_call: NA; cdr3_nt: TGTGCCAGCAGCCTCACCGGGGACAAGGTCTATGGCTACACCTTC; cdr3_aa: CASSLTGDKVYGYTF
clone_size: NA; j_call: TRBJ2-3; v_call: TRBV7-2; d_call: NA; cdr3_nt: TGTGCCAGCAGCTTCTGGGCTACAGATACGCAGTATTTT; cdr3_aa: CASSFWATDTQYF